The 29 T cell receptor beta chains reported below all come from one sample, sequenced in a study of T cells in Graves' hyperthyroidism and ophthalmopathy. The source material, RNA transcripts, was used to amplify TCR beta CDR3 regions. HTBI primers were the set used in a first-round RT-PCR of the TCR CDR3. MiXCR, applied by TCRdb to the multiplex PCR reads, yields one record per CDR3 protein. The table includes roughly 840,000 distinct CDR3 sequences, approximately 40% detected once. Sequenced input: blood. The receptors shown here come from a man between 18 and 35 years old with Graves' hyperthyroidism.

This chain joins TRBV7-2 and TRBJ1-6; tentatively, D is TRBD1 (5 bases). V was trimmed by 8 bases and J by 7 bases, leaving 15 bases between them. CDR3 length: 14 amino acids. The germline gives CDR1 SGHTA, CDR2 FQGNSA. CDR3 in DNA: TGTGCCAGCTCACCGGGGGACCCGAATTCACCCCTCCACTTT. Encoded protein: CASSPGDPNSPLHF.

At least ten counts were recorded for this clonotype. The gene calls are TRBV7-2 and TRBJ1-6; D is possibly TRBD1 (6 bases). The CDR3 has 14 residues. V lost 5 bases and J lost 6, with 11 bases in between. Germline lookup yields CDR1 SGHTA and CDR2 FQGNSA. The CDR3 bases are TGTGCCAGCAGCGGACAGTCCCTTAATTCACCCCTCCACTTT. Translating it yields CASSGQSLNSPLHF.

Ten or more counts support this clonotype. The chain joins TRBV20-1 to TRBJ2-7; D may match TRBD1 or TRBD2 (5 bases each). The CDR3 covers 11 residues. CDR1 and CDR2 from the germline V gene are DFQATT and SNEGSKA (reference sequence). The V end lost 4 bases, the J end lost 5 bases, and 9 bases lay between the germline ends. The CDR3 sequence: CSANPGHEQYF. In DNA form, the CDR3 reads TGCAGTGCTAACCCGGGGCACGAGCAGTACTTC.

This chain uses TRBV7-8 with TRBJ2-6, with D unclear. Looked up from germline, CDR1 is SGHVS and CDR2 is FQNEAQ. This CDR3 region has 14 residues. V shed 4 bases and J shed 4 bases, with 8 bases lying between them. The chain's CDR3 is CASSYQGGANVLTF. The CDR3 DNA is TGTGCCAGCAGCTACCAAGGAGGGGCCAACGTCCTGACTTTC.

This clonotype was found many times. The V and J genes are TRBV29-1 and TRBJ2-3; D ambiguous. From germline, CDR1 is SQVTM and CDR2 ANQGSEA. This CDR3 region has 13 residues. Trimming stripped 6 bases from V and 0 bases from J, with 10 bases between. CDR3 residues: CSVRRTSTDTQYF. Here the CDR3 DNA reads TGCAGCGTGCGACGAACTAGCACAGATACGCAGTATTTT.

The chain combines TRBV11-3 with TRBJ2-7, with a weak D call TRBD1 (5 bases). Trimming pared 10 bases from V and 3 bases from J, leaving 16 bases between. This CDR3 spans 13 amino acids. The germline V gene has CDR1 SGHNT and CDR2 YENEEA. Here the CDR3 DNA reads TGTGCCACACAGACGACAGCAGACTACGAGCAGTACTTC. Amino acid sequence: CATQTTADYEQYF.

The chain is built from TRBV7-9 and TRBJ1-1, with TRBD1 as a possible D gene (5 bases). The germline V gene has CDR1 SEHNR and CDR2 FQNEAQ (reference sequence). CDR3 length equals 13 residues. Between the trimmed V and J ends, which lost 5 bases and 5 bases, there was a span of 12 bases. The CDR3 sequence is CASSTTGQTEAFF. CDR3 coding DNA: TGTGCCAGCAGCACCACCGGACAAACTGAAGCTTTCTTT.

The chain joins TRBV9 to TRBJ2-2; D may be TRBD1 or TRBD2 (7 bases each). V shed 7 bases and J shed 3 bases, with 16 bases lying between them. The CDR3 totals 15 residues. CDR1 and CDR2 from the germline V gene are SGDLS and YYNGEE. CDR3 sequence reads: CASSAGQFDTGELFF. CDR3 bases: TGTGCCAGCTCAGCGGGACAGTTTGACACCGGGGAGCTGTTTTTT.

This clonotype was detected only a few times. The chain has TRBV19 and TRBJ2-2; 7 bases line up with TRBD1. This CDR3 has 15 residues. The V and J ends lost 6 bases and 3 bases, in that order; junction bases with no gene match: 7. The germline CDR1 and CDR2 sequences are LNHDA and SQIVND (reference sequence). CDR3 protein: CASRSGTEDTGELFF. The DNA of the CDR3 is TGTGCCAGTAGATCCGGGACAGAAGACACCGGGGAGCTGTTTTTT.

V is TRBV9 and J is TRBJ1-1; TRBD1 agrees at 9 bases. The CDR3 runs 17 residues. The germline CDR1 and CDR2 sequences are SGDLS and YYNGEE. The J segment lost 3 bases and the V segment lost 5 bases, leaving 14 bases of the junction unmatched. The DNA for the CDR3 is TGTGCCAGCAGACGAGGGACAGGGAGGTCCTTGGACACTGAAGCTTTCTTT. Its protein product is CASRRGTGRSLDTEAFF.

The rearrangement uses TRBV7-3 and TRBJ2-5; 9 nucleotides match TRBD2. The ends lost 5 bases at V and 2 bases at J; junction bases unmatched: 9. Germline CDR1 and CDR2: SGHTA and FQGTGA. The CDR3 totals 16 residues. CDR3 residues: CASSRAGGGVQETQYF. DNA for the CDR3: TGTGCCAGCAGCCGCGCGGGGGGGGGCGTACAAGAGACCCAGTACTTC.

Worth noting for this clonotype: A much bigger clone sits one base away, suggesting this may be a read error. The DNA of the CDR3 is TGTGCCAGCGGCGCTACGGGGGTGTTCATAGAGACCCAGTACTTC. The encoded protein is CASGATGVFIETQYF. The rearrangement links TRBV7-3 to TRBJ2-5; the D gene is possibly TRBD2 (6 bases). Germline V gives CDR1 SGHTA, CDR2 FQGTGA. Trimming pared 8 bases from V and 4 bases from J, leaving 20 bases between. The CDR3 has 15 amino acids.

Written as DNA, the CDR3 is TGCAGTGCCGGGATAGATTTCCAAGAGACCCAGTACTTC. This codes for CSAGIDFQETQYF. The chain has TRBV20-1 and TRBJ2-5, with a possible D match to TRBD2 (5 bases). V was pared by 6 bases and J by 1 base, with 12 bases between. Germline V gene data show CDR1 as DFQATT and CDR2 as SNEGSKA (reference sequence). The CDR3 consists of 13 residues.

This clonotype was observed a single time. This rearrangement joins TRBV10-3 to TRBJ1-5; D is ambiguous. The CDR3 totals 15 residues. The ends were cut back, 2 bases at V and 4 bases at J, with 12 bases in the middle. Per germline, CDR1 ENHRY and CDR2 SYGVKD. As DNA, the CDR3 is TGTGCCATCAGTGAGGGAATGGGTGGAAATCAGCCCCAGCATTTT. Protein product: CAISEGMGGNQPQHF.

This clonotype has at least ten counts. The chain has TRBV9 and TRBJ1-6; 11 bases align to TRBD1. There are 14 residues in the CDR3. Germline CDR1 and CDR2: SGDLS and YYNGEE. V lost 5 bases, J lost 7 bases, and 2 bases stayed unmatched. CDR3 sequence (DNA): TGTGCCAGCAGGGGACAGGGGGACAATTCACCCCTCCACTTT. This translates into CASRGQGDNSPLHF.

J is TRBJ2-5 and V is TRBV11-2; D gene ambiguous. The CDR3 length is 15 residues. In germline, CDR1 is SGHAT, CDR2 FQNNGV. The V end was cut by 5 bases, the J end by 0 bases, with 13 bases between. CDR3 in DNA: TGTGCCAGCAGCAGCCCTGGGCAGGACCAAGAGACCCAGTACTTC. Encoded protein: CASSSPGQDQETQYF.

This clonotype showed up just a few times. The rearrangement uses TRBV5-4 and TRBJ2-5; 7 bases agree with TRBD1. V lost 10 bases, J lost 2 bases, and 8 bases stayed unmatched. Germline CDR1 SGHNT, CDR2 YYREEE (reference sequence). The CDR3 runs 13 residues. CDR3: CASRQGKQETQYF. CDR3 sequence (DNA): TGTGCCTCAAGACAGGGAAAACAAGAGACCCAGTACTTC.

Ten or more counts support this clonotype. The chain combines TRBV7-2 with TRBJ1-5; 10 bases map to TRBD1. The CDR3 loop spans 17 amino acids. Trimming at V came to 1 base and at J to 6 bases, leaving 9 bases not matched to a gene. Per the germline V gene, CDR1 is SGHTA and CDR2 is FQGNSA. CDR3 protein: CASSLGQGASASQPQHF. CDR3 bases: TGTGCCAGCAGCTTAGGACAGGGGGCAAGTGCTAGTCAGCCCCAGCATTTT. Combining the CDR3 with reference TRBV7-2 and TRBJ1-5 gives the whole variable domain GAGVSQSPSNKVTEKGKDVELRCDPISGHTALYWYRQSLGQGLEFLIYFQGNSAPDKSGLPSDRFSAERTGGSVSTLTIQRTQQEDSAVYLCASSLGQGASASQPQHFGDGTRLSIL.

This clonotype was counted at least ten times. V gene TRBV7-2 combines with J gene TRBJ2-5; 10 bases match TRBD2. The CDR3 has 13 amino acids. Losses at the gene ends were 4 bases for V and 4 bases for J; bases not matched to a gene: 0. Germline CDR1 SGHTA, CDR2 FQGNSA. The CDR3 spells CASSWTSGETQYF. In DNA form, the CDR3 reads TGTGCCAGCAGCTGGACTAGCGGAGAGACCCAGTACTTC.

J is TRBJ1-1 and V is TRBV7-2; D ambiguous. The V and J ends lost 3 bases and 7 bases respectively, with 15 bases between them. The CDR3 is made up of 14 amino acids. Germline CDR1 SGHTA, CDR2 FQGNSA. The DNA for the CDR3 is TGTGCCAGCAGCTTGGTGGGCGTGAACGATGAAGCTTTCTTT. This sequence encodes CASSLVGVNDEAFF.

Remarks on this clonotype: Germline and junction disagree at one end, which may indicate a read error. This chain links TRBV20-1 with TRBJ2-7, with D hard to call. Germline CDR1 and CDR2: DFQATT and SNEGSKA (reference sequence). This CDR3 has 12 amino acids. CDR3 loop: CSARGVRYEQYF. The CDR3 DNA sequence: TGCAGTGCGAGAGGAGTACGCTACGAGCAGTACTTC.

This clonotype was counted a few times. CDR3 region: CASSAMGHPDGELFF. As DNA, the CDR3 is TGTGCCAGCAGCGCGATGGGACACCCAGACGGGGAGCTGTTTTTT. This chain joins TRBV9 and TRBJ2-2; D possibly corresponds to TRBD1 (6 bases). V lost 3 bases, J lost 7 bases, and 16 bases lay in between. The germline gives CDR1 SGDLS, CDR2 YYNGEE. This CDR3 contains 15 residues. Looking up the rest from reference TRBV9 and TRBJ2-2 gives the full variable domain: DSGVTQTPKHLITATGQRVTLRCSPRSGDLSVYWYQQSLDQGLQFLIQYYNGEERAKGNILERFSAQQFPDLHSELNLSSLELGDSALYFCASSAMGHPDGELFFGEGSRLTVL.

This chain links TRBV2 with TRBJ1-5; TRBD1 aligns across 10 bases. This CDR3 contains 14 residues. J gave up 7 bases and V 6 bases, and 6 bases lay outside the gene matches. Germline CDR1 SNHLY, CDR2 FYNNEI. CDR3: CASSAGTGAQPQHF. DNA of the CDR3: TGTGCCAGCAGCGCCGGGACAGGGGCCCAGCCCCAGCATTTT.

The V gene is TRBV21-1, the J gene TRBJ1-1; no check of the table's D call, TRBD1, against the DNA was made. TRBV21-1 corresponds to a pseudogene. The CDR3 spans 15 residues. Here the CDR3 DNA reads TGTGCCAGCAGCAGGGGACAGCCTGGCTCACGGGTAGCTTTCTTT. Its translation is CASSRGQPGSRVAFF.

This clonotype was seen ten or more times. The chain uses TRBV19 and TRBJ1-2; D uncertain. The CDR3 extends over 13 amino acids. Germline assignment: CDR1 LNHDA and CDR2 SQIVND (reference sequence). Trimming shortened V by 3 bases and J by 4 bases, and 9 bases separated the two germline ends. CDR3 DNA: TGTGCCAGTAGTATTATGGAGTTCTATGGCTACACCTTC. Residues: CASSIMEFYGYTF.

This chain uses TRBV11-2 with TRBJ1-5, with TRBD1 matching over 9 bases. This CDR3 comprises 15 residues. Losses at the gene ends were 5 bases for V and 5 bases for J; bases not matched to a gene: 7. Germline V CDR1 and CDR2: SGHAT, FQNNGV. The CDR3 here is CASSRTGATHQPQHF. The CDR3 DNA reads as TGTGCCAGCAGCCGGACAGGGGCCACTCATCAGCCCCAGCATTTT.

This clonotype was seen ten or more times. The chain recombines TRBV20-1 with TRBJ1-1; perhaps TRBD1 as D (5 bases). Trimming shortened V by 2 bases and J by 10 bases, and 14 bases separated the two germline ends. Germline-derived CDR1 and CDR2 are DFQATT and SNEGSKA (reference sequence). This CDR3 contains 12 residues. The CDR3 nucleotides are TGCAGTGCTAGAAGTCCAGGGTCAGGAGCTTTCTTT. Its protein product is CSARSPGSGAFF.

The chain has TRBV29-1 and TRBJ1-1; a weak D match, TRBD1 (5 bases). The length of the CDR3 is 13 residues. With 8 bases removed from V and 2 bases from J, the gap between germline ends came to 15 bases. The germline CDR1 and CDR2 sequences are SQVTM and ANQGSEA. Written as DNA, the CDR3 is TGCAGCCGCCTCGACAGTCCTAACACTGAAGCTTTCTTT. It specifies CSRLDSPNTEAFF.

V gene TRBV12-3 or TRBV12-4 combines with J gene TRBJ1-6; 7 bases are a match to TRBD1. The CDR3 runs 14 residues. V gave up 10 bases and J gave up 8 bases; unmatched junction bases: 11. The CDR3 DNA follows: TGTGCCACCAGGACAGGTCTCCCTGATTCACCCCTCCACTTT. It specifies CATRTGLPDSPLHF.